This is a list of T cell receptor beta chains from one sample in a study of blood T cell repertoires in COVID-19. Method: immunoSEQ multiplex PCR; TCRdb's copy keeps in-frame clones and lacks some. The sample lists approximately 140,000 clones; roughly 90% were seen once. The material sequenced was PBMCs or T cells enriched from blood (not recorded which). Receptors were obtained from a woman aged 30 to 39 with acute COVID-19. Each CDR3 is given with its conserved first and last residue. Each record gives: clone size, J gene, D gene, V gene, CDR3 protein, CDR3 DNA. A D gene is named only where the DNA matches it firmly. Some rows have no size entry. The others give once, few or many, or a class for an expanded clone.

clone size: -; J gene: TRBJ2-1; D gene: -; V gene: TRBV5-6; CDR3 protein: CASSLGLSSPYNEQFF; CDR3 DNA: TGTGCCAGCAGCTTGGGGTTATCAAGCCCCTACAATGAGCAGTTCTTC
clone size: -; J gene: TRBJ2-1; D gene: TRBD2; V gene: TRBV11-3; CDR3 protein: CASSLWSLGGGDNEQFF; CDR3 DNA: TGTGCCAGCAGCTTATGGTCTTTGGGGGGAGGGGACAATGAGCAGTTCTTC
clone size: -; J gene: TRBJ1-5; D gene: TRBD1; V gene: TRBV10-3; CDR3 protein: CAISEDRGNQPQHF; CDR3 DNA: TGTGCCATCAGTGAGGACAGGGGCAATCAGCCCCAGCATTTT
clone size: -; J gene: TRBJ2-1; D gene: -; V gene: TRBV6-4; CDR3 protein: CASSDAGSAGHNEQFF; CDR3 DNA: TGTGCCAGCAGTGACGCTGGGTCGGCGGGCCACAATGAGCAGTTCTTC
clone size: -; J gene: TRBJ2-1; D gene: TRBD2; V gene: TRBV6-2/TRBV6-3; CDR3 protein: CASSYARGLAGSFEQFF; CDR3 DNA: TGTGCCAGCAGTTACGCAAGGGGACTAGCGGGTTCTTTTGAGCAGTTCTTC
clone size: -; J gene: TRBJ2-3; D gene: -; V gene: TRBV19; CDR3 protein: CASSIVSGLATDTQYF; CDR3 DNA: TGTGCCAGTAGTATAGTCTCGGGACTGGCTACAGATACGCAGTATTTT
clone size: -; J gene: TRBJ2-3; D gene: -; V gene: TRBV19; CDR3 protein: CASSRNRGGGTDTQYF; CDR3 DNA: TGTGCCAGTAGTAGAAACAGGGGAGGAGGAACAGATACGCAGTATTTT
clone size: -; J gene: TRBJ2-7; D gene: -; V gene: TRBV29-1; CDR3 protein: CSARDTYEQYF; CDR3 DNA: TGCAGCGCTAGGGACACCTACGAGCAGTACTTC
clone size: once; J gene: TRBJ1-4; D gene: TRBD1; V gene: TRBV7-9; CDR3 protein: CASSVSGTATNEKLFF; CDR3 DNA: TGTGCCAGCAGCGTCTCCGGGACAGCAACTAATGAAAAACTGTTTTTT
clone size: -; J gene: TRBJ1-5; D gene: TRBD1; V gene: TRBV19; CDR3 protein: CASSMGDRDNQPQHF; CDR3 DNA: TGTGCCAGTAGTATGGGGGACAGGGACAATCAGCCCCAGCATTTT
clone size: -; J gene: TRBJ2-1; D gene: -; V gene: TRBV11-2; CDR3 protein: CASRPAGTSAWGEQFF; CDR3 DNA: TGTGCCAGCAGACCCGCCGGGACTTCCGCATGGGGTGAGCAGTTCTTC
clone size: -; J gene: TRBJ1-6; D gene: TRBD1; V gene: TRBV5-1; CDR3 protein: CASSLGTVNNSPLHF; CDR3 DNA: TGCGCCAGCAGCTTAGGGACAGTAAATAATTCACCCCTCCACTTT
clone size: -; J gene: TRBJ2-7; D gene: -; V gene: TRBV19; CDR3 protein: CASSIGWAGMEEQYF; CDR3 DNA: TGTGCCAGTAGTATAGGTTGGGCAGGGATGGAGGAGCAGTACTTC
clone size: -; J gene: TRBJ2-7; D gene: -; V gene: TRBV29-1; CDR3 protein: CSVSTVAYEQYF; CDR3 DNA: TGCAGCGTTAGCACAGTAGCCTACGAGCAGTACTTC
clone size: once; J gene: TRBJ2-3; D gene: -; V gene: TRBV3-1/TRBV3-2; CDR3 protein: CASSQLDVDTQYF; CDR3 DNA: TGTGCCAGCAGCCAGCTAGATGTAGATACGCAGTATTTT
clone size: -; J gene: TRBJ1-5; D gene: -; V gene: TRBV7-2; CDR3 protein: CASSLWGGDQPQHF; CDR3 DNA: TGTGCCAGCAGCTTATGGGGGGGAGATCAGCCCCAGCATTTT
clone size: -; J gene: TRBJ2-7; D gene: TRBD1; V gene: TRBV7-9; CDR3 protein: CASSLTGSSYEQYF; CDR3 DNA: TGTGCCAGCAGCCTGACAGGGAGCTCCTACGAGCAGTACTTC
clone size: -; J gene: TRBJ2-3; D gene: TRBD2; V gene: TRBV5-8; CDR3 protein: CASSLAVVIAGVVDTQYF; CDR3 DNA: TGTGCCAGCAGCTTGGCCGTCGTAATAGCGGGAGTTGTAGATACGCAGTATTTT
clone size: -; J gene: TRBJ2-7; D gene: -; V gene: TRBV13; CDR3 protein: CASSLGGGVYEQYF; CDR3 DNA: TGTGCCAGCAGCTTGGGAGGGGGGGTCTACGAGCAGTACTTC
clone size: -; J gene: TRBJ2-2; D gene: TRBD2; V gene: TRBV19; CDR3 protein: CASTIGTSGRYTGELFF; CDR3 DNA: TGTGCCAGTACCATTGGGACTAGCGGGAGATACACCGGGGAGCTGTTTTTT
clone size: -; J gene: TRBJ1-6; D gene: -; V gene: TRBV27; CDR3 protein: CASSPRVNSPLHF; CDR3 DNA: TGTGCCAGCAGTCCCAGGGTAAATTCACCCCTCCACTTT
clone size: -; J gene: TRBJ2-3; D gene: -; V gene: TRBV2; CDR3 protein: CASTGATSTDTQYF; CDR3 DNA: TGTGCCAGCACCGGAGCGACTAGCACAGATACGCAGTATTTT
clone size: -; J gene: TRBJ2-2; D gene: TRBD1; V gene: TRBV5-1; CDR3 protein: CASSLSTGGTGELFF; CDR3 DNA: TGCGCCAGCAGCCTCTCGACAGGGGGGACCGGGGAGCTGTTTTTT
clone size: few; J gene: TRBJ1-2; D gene: -; V gene: TRBV7-9; CDR3 protein: CASSLALGVKEYGYTF; CDR3 DNA: TGTGCCAGCAGCTTAGCGCTCGGGGTTAAAGAGTATGGCTACACCTTC
clone size: -; J gene: TRBJ2-7; D gene: TRBD2; V gene: TRBV6-2/TRBV6-3; CDR3 protein: CASSSLRLAAYEQYF; CDR3 DNA: TGTGCCAGCAGTTCCCTCCGACTAGCGGCCTACGAGCAGTACTTC
clone size: -; J gene: TRBJ2-1; D gene: TRBD2; V gene: TRBV19; CDR3 protein: CASSTRTSGRSYNEQFF; CDR3 DNA: TGTGCCAGTAGTACTAGGACTAGCGGGAGATCCTACAATGAGCAGTTCTTC
clone size: -; J gene: TRBJ2-5; D gene: TRBD2; V gene: TRBV18; CDR3 protein: CASSPVAGALETQYF; CDR3 DNA: TGTGCCAGCTCACCTGTAGCGGGAGCTTTAGAGACCCAGTACTTC
clone size: -; J gene: TRBJ1-2; D gene: -; V gene: TRBV5-1; CDR3 protein: CASSLSPQQGVSNGYTF; CDR3 DNA: TGCGCCAGCAGCTTGTCACCCCAACAGGGCGTTTCGAATGGCTACACCTTC
clone size: -; J gene: TRBJ1-1; D gene: TRBD1; V gene: TRBV19; CDR3 protein: CASSLRDRAEAFF; CDR3 DNA: TGTGCCAGTAGTCTCCGGGACAGGGCGGAAGCTTTCTTT
clone size: -; J gene: TRBJ2-5; D gene: -; V gene: TRBV28; CDR3 protein: CASRGSGVETQYF; CDR3 DNA: TGTGCCAGCAGGGGGTCCGGGGTTGAGACCCAGTACTTC
clone size: -; J gene: TRBJ1-1; D gene: TRBD1; V gene: TRBV5-6; CDR3 protein: CADVGTGGGGTEAFF; CDR3 DNA: TGTGCCGACGTTGGGACAGGGGGCGGTGGCACTGAAGCTTTCTTT
clone size: -; J gene: TRBJ2-2; D gene: -; V gene: TRBV2; CDR3 protein: CASSEDSFQSRELFF; CDR3 DNA: TGTGCCAGCAGTGAAGATAGCTTCCAGTCTAGGGAGCTGTTTTTT
clone size: -; J gene: TRBJ1-5; D gene: -; V gene: TRBV28; CDR3 protein: CASSLRLTYSNQPQHF; CDR3 DNA: TGTGCCAGCAGTCTAAGACTAACCTATAGCAATCAGCCCCAGCATTTT
clone size: -; J gene: TRBJ2-1; D gene: TRBD2; V gene: TRBV9; CDR3 protein: CASSVGLAGAHNEQFF; CDR3 DNA: TGTGCCAGCAGCGTAGGGCTAGCGGGAGCTCACAATGAGCAGTTCTTC
clone size: -; J gene: TRBJ2-1; D gene: TRBD1; V gene: TRBV9; CDR3 protein: CASSATPRTGDGQFF; CDR3 DNA: TGTGCCAGCAGCGCTACACCCAGAACAGGGGACGGGCAGTTCTTC
clone size: -; J gene: TRBJ2-5; D gene: TRBD1; V gene: TRBV10-3; CDR3 protein: CAIKEGTGGQETQYF; CDR3 DNA: TGTGCCATCAAGGAAGGGACAGGGGGCCAAGAGACCCAGTACTTC
clone size: -; J gene: TRBJ1-5; D gene: -; V gene: TRBV27; CDR3 protein: CASSGGGAQPQHF; CDR3 DNA: TGTGCCAGCAGTGGGGGAGGGGCTCAGCCCCAGCATTTT
clone size: -; J gene: TRBJ2-7; D gene: TRBD2; V gene: TRBV11-1; CDR3 protein: CASTGLAGEYEQYF; CDR3 DNA: TGTGCCAGCACAGGACTAGCGGGAGAATACGAGCAGTACTTC
clone size: -; J gene: TRBJ2-3; D gene: -; V gene: TRBV5-1; CDR3 protein: CASSLAPADTDTQYF; CDR3 DNA: TGCGCCAGCAGCTTGGCTCCCGCGGACACAGATACGCAGTATTTT
clone size: -; J gene: TRBJ1-1; D gene: -; V gene: TRBV12-3/TRBV12-4; CDR3 protein: CASSLRQNTEAFF; CDR3 DNA: TGTGCCAGCAGTTTGAGACAGAACACTGAAGCTTTCTTT
clone size: -; J gene: TRBJ2-1; D gene: -; V gene: TRBV5-1; CDR3 protein: CASSLVLEGQFF; CDR3 DNA: TGCGCCAGCAGCTTGGTTCTAGAGGGACAGTTCTTC
clone size: once; J gene: TRBJ2-7; D gene: TRBD2; V gene: TRBV4-2; CDR3 protein: CASSQDGGSGTSYEQYF; CDR3 DNA: TGTGCCAGCAGCCAAGATGGGGGGAGTGGGACTAGCTACGAGCAGTACTTC
clone size: once; J gene: TRBJ1-2; D gene: TRBD1; V gene: TRBV23-1; CDR3 protein: CASSQSELRQGAYYYGYTF; CDR3 DNA: TGCGCCAGCAGTCAATCCGAGCTCCGCCAGGGGGCTTATTACTATGGCTACACCTTC
clone size: -; J gene: TRBJ1-4; D gene: TRBD1; V gene: TRBV9; CDR3 protein: CASSDLGQGHDEKLFF; CDR3 DNA: TGTGCCAGCAGCGACCTAGGACAGGGCCATGATGAAAAACTGTTTTTT
clone size: once; J gene: TRBJ1-4; D gene: -; V gene: TRBV28; CDR3 protein: CASSLAWQGEFF; CDR3 DNA: TGTGCCAGCAGTTTAGCTTGGCAGGGCGAATTTTTT